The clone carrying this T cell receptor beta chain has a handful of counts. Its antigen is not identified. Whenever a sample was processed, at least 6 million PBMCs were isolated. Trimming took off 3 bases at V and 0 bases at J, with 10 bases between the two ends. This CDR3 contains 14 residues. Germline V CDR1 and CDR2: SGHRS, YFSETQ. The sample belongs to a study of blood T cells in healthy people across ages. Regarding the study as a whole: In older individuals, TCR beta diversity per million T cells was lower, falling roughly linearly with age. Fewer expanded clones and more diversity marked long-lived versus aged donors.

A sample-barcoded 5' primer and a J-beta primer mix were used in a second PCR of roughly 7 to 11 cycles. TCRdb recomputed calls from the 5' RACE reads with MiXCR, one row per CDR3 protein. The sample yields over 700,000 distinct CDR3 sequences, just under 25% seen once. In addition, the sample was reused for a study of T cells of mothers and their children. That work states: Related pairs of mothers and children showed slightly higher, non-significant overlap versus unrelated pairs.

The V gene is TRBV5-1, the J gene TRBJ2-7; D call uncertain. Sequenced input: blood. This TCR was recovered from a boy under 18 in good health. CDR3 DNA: TGCGCCAGCAGCTCCCCTGTCGACTCCTACGAGCAGTACTTC. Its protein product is CASSSPVDSYEQYF.